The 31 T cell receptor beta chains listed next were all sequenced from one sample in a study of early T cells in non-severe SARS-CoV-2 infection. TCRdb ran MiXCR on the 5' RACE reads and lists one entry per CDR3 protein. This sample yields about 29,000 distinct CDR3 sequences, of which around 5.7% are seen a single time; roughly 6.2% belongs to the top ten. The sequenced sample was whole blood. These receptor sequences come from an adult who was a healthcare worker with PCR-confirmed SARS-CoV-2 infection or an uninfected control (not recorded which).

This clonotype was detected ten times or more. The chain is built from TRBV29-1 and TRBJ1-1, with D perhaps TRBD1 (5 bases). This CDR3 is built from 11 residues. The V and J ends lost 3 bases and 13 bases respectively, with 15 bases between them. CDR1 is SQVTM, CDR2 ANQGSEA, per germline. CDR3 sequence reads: CSVEGDGQGFF. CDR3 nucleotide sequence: TGCAGCGTTGAGGGCGACGGGCAGGGTTTCTTT.

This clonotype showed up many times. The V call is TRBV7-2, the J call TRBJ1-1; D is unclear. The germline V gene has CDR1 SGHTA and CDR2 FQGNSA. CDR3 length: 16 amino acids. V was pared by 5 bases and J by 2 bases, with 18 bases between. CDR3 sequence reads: CASSPDNLGENTEAFF. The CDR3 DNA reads TGTGCCAGCAGCCCAGACAATCTCGGCGAAAACACTGAAGCTTTCTTT.

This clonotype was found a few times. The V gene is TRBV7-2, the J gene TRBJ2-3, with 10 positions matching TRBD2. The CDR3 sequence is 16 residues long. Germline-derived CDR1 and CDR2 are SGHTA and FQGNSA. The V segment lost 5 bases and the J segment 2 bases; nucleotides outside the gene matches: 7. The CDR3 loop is CASSNLAGASTDTQYF. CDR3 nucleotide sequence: TGTGCCAGCAGCAACCTAGCGGGGGCATCCACAGATACGCAGTATTTT.

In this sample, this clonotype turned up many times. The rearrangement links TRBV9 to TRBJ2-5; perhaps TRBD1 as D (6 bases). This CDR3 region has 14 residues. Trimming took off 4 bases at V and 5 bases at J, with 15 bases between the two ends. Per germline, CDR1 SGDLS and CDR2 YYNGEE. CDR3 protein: CASSPSGQGETQYF. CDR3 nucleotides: TGTGCCAGCAGCCCGAGTGGGCAGGGGGAGACCCAGTACTTC.

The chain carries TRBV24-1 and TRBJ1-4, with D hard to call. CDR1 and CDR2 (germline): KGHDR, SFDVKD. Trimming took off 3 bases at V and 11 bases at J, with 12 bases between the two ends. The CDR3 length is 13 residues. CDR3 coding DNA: TGTGCCACCAGTGATCGCGCAATGAGGAAACTGTTTTTT. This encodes CATSDRAMRKLFF.

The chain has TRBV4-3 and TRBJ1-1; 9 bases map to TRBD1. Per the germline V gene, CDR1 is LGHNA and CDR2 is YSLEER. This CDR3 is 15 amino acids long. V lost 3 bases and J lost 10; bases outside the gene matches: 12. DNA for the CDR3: TGCGCCAGCAGCCAGATTCCGGGACAGGGATTACGAGCTTTCTTT. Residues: CASSQIPGQGLRAFF.

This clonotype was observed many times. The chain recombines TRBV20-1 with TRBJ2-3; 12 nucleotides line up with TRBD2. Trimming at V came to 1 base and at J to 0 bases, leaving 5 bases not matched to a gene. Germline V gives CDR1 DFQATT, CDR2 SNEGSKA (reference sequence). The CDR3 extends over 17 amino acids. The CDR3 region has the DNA TGCAGTGCTAGAGTGGCTAGCGGGGGGGTTAGCACAGATACGCAGTATTTT. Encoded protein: CSARVASGGVSTDTQYF.

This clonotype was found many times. DNA for the CDR3: TGCAGTGCTAGAGAAAGGGACAGGATCTACGAGCAGTACTTC. The encoded protein is CSARERDRIYEQYF. The V call is TRBV20-1, the J call TRBJ2-7, with TRBD1 identical over 8 bases. The CDR3 loop spans 14 amino acids. CDR1 is DFQATT, CDR2 SNEGSKA, per germline (reference sequence). V dropped 0 bases and J dropped 3; count of bases not matched to a gene: 4.

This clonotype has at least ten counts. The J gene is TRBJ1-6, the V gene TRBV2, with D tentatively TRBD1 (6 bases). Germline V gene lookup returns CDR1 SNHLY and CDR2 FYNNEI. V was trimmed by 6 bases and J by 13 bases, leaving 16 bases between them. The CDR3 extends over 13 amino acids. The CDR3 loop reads CASSAGDAAPLHF. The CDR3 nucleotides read TGTGCCAGCAGCGCAGGGGATGCCGCCCCCCTCCACTTT. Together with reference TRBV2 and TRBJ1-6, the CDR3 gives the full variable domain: EPEVTQTPSHQVTQMGQEVILRCVPISNHLYFYWYRQILGQKVEFLVSFYNNEISEKSEIFDDQFSVERPDGSNFTLKIRSTKLEDSAMYFCASSAGDAAPLHFGNGTRLTVT.

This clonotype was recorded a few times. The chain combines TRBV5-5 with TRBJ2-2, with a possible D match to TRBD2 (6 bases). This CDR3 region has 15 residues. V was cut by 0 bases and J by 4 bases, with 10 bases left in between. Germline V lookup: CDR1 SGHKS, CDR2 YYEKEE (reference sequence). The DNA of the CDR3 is TGTGCCAGCAGCTTGGTGGGACTGATCACCGGGGAGCTGTTTTTT. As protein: CASSLVGLITGELFF.

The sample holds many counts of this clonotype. The chain's CDR3 is CSVVTGILGNSPLHF. The CDR3 DNA sequence: TGCAGCGTTGTAACCGGGATTTTAGGGAATTCACCCCTCCACTTT. The rearrangement uses TRBV29-1 and TRBJ1-6; unclear D gene. Germline V gene data show CDR1 as SQVTM and CDR2 as ANQGSEA. V was cut by 4 bases and J by 7 bases, with 17 bases left in between. The CDR3 spans 15 residues.

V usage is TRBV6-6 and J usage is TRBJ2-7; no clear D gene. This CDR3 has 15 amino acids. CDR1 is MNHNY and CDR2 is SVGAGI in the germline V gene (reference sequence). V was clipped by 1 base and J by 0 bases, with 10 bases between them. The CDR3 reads CASSYWANSSYEQYF. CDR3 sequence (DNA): TGTGCCAGCAGTTACTGGGCAAACTCCTCCTACGAGCAGTACTTC.

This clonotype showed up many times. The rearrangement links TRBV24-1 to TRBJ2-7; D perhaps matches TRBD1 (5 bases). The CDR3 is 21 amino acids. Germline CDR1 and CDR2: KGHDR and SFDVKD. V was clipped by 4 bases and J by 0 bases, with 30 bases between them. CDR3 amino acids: CATSDKSVGRRHRNNSYEQYF. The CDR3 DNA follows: TGTGCCACCAGTGACAAGTCGGTCGGCAGAAGGCACAGGAATAACTCCTACGAGCAGTACTTC.

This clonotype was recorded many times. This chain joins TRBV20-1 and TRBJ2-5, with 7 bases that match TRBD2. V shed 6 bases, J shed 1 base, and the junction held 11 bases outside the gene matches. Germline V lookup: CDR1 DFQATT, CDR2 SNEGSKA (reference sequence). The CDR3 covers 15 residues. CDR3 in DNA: TGCAGTGCACCTAGGCCCGGGGGGTCCCAAGAGACCCAGTACTTC. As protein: CSAPRPGGSQETQYF.

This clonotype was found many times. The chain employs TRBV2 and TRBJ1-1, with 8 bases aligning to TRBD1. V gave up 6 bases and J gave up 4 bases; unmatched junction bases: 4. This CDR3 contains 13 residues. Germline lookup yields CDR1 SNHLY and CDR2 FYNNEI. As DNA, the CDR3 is TGTGCCAGCAGCCAACAGGGGGTCACTGAAGCTTTCTTT. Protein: CASSQQGVTEAFF.

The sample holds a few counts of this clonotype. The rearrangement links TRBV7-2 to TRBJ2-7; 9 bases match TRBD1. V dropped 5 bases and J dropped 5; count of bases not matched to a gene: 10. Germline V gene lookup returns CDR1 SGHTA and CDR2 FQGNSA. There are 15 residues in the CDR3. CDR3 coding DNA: TGTGCCAGCAGCAGACACAGGGGGCGCCTTGACGAGCAGTACTTC. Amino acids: CASSRHRGRLDEQYF.

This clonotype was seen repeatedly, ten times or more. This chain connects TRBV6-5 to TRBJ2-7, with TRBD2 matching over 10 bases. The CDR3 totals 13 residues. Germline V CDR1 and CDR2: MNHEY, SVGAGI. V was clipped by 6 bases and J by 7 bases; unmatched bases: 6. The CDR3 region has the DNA TGTGCCAGCAGCCTCCTAGCGGGGGCGGAGCAGTACTTC. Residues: CASSLLAGAEQYF.

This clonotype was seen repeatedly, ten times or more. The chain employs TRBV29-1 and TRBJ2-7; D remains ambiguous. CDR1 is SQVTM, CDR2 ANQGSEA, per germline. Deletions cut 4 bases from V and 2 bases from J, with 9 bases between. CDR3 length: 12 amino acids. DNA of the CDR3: TGCAGCGTTGTGGGCCGCACCTACGAGCAGTACTTC. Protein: CSVVGRTYEQYF.

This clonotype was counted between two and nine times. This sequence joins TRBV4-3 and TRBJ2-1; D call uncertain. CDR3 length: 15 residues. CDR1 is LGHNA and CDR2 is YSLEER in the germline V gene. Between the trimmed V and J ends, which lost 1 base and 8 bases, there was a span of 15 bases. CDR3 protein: CASSQVLSLTHEQFF. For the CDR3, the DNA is TGCGCCAGCAGCCAAGTTCTGTCACTAACCCATGAGCAGTTCTTC.

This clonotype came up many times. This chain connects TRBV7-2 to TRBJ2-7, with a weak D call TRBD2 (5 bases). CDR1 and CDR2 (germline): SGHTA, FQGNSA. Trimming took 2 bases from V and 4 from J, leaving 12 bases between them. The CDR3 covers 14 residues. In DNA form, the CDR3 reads TGTGCCAGCAGCTTATACCCGACGGGGTACGAGCAGTACTTC. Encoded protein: CASSLYPTGYEQYF.

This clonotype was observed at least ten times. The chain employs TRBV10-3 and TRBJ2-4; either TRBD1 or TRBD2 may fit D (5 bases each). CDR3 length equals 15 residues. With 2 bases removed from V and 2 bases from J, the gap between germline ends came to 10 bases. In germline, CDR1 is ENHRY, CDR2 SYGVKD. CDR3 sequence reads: CAISEEGLTKNIQYF. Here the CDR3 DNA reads TGTGCCATCAGTGAGGAGGGGTTAACCAAAAACATTCAGTACTTC.

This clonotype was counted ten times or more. The DNA for the CDR3 is TGTGCCAGCAGTTCGGTCGGGGTTCAAGAGACCCAGTACTTC. It codes for CASSSVGVQETQYF. V is TRBV28 and J is TRBJ2-5; possible D gene TRBD2, 5 bases. V shed 4 bases and J shed 2 bases, with 11 bases lying between them. Per the germline V gene, CDR1 is MDHEN and CDR2 is SYDVKM. This CDR3 is 14 amino acids long.

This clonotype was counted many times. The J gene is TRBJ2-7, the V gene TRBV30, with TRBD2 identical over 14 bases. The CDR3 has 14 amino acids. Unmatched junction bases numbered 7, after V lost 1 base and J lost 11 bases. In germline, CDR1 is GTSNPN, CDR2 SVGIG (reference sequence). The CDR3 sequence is CAWSAGTSGGVKYF. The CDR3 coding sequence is TGTGCCTGGAGTGCCGGGACTAGCGGGGGCGTGAAGTACTTC.

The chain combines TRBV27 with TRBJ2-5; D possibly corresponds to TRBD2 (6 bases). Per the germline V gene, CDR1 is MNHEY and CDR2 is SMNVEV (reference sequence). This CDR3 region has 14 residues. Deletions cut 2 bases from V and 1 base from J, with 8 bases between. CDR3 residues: CASSLGGPQETQYF. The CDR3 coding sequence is TGTGCCAGCAGTTTAGGAGGGCCCCAAGAGACCCAGTACTTC.

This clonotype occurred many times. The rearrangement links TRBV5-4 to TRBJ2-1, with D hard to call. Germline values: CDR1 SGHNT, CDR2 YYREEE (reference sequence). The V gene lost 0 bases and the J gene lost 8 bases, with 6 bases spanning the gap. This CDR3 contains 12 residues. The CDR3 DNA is TGTGCCAGCAGCTTGGATGTTGATGAGCAGTTCTTC. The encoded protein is CASSLDVDEQFF.

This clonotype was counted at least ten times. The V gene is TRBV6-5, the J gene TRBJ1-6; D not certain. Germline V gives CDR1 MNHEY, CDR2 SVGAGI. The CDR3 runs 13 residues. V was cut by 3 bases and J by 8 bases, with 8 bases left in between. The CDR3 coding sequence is TGTGCCAGCAGTTATTTGCGGGATTCACCCCTCCACTTT. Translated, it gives CASSYLRDSPLHF.

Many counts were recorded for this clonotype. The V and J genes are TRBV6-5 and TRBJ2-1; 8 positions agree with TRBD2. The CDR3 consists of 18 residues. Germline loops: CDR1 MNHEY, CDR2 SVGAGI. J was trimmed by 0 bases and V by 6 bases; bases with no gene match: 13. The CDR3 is CASSRSSGPRSSYNEQFF. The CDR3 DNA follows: TGTGCCAGCAGCCGATCTAGCGGGCCTCGAAGCTCCTACAATGAGCAGTTCTTC.

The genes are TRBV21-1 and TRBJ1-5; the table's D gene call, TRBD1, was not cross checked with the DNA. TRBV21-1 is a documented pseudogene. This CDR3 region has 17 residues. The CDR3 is CASSKLRLWGNNQPQHF. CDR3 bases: TGTGCCAGCAGCAAATTGCGGTTGTGGGGCAACAATCAGCCCCAGCATTTT.

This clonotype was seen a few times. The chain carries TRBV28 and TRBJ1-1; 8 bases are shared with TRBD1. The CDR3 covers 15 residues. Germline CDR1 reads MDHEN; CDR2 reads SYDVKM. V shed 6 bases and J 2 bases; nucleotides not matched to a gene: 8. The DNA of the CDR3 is TGTGCCAGCAGACGCGACAGGGGATCAAACACTGAAGCTTTCTTT. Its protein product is CASRRDRGSNTEAFF.

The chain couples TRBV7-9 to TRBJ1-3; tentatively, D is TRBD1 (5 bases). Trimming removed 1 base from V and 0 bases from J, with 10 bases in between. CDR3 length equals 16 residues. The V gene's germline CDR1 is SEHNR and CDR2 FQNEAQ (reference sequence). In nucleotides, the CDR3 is TGTGCCAGCAGCTTAGGAGGGGCCCCCTCTGGAAACACCATATATTTT. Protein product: CASSLGGAPSGNTIYF. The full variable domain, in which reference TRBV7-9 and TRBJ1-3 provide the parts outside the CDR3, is DTGVSQNPRHKITKRGQNVTFRCDPISEHNRLYWYRQTLGQGPEFLTYFQNEAQLEKSRLLSDRFSAERPKGSFSTLEIQRTEQGDSAMYLCASSLGGAPSGNTIYFGEGSWLTVV.

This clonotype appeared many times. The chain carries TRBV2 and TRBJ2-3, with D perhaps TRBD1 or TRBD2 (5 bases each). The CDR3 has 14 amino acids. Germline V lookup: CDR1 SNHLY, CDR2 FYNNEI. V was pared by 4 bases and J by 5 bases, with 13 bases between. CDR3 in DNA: TGTGCCAGCAGTGTTTTCGGGACGGGAGATACGCAGTATTTT. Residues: CASSVFGTGDTQYF.